The sequence of this T cell receptor beta chain was determined in a study of T cell changes during pregnancy in multiple sclerosis. Profiled with immunoSEQ multiplex PCR; TCRdb holds only in-frame clones, not every one. Of 40,000 to 50,000 clones in the sample, about 90% were seen once. V lost 6 bases to trimming and J lost 1 base; unmatched junction nucleotides: 9. This CDR3 is built from 16 residues. Germline V gene data show CDR1 as LNHDA and CDR2 as SQIVND (reference sequence). The chain couples TRBV19 to TRBJ1-3; TRBD1 agrees at 7 bases. The source of this sequence is a female donor with multiple sclerosis, enrolled in a pregnancy study. Specimen: CD8+ T cells from peripheral blood mononuclear cells, collected after pregnancy. CDR3 nucleotide sequence: TGTGCCAGTAGGACAGACAGGGTTGGATCTGGAAACACCATATATTTT. It encodes CASRTDRVGSGNTIYF. Using reference TRBV19 and TRBJ1-3 for the parts outside the CDR3, the full variable domain is DGGITQSPKYLFRKEGQNVTLSCEQNLNHDAMYWYRQDPGQGLRLIYYSQIVNDFQKGDIAEGYSVSREKKESFPLTVTSAQKNPTAFYLCASRTDRVGSGNTIYFGEGSWLTVV.